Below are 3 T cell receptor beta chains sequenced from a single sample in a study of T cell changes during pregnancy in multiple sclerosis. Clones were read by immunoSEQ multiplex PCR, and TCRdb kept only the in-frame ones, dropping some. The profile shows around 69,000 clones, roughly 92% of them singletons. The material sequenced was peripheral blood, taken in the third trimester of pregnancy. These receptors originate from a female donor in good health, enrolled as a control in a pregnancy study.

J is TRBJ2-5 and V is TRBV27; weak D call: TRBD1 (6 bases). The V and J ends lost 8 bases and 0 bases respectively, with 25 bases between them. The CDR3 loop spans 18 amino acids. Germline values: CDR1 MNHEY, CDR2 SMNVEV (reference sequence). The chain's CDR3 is CASLKGNVWTEYQETQYF. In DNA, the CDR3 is TGTGCCAGCCTAAAAGGGAACGTGTGGACAGAGTACCAAGAGACCCAGTACTTC.

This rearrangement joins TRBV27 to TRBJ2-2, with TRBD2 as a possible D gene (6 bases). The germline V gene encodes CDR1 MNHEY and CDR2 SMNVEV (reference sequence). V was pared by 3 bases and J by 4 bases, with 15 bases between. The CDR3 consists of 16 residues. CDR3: CASSLGTWTPTGELFF. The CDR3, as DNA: TGTGCCAGCAGTTTGGGGACTTGGACACCCACCGGGGAGCTGTTTTTT.

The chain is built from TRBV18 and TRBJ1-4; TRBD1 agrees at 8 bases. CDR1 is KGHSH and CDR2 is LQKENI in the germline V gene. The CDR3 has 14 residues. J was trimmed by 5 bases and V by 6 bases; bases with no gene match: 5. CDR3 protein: CASSRGQGNEKLFF. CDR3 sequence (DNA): TGTGCCAGCTCTCGAGGACAGGGAAATGAAAAACTGTTTTTT.